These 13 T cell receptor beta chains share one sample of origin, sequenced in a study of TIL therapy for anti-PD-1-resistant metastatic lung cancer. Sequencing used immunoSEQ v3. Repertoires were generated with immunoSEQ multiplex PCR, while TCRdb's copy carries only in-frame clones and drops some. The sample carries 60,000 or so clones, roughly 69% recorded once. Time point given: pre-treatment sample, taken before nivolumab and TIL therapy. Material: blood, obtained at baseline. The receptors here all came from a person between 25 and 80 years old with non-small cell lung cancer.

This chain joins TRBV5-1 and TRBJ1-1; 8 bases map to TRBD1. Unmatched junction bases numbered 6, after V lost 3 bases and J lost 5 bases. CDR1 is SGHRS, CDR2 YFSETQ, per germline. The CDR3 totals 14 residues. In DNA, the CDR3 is TGCGCCAGCAGCTGGACGACAGGGGAGACTGAAGCTTTCTTT. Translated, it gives CASSWTTGETEAFF.

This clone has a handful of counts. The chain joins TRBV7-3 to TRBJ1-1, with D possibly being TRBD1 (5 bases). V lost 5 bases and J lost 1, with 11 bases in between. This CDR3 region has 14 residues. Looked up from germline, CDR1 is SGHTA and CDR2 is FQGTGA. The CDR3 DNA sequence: TGTGCCAGCAGCCTGCGACAGACGAACACTGAAGCTTTCTTT. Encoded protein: CASSLRQTNTEAFF. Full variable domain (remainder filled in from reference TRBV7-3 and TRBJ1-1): GAGVSQTPSNKVTEKGKYVELRCDPISGHTALYWYRQSLGQGPEFLIYFQGTGAADDSGLPNDRFFAVRPEGSVSTLKIQRTERGDSAVYLCASSLRQTNTEAFFGQGTRLTVV.

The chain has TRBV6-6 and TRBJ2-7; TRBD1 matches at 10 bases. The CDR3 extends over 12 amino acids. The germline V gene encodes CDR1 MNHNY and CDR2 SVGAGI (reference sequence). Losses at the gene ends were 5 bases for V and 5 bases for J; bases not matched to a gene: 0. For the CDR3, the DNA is TGTGCCAGCAGTGGACAGGGGGACGAGCAGTACTTC. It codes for CASSGQGDEQYF.

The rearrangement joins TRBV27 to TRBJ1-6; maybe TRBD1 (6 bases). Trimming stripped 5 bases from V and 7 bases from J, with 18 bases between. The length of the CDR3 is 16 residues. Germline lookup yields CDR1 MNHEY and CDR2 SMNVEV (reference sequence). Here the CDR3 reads CASSTRGQPMNSPLHF. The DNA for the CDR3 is TGTGCCAGCAGTACCCGAGGACAGCCGATGAATTCACCCCTCCACTTT.

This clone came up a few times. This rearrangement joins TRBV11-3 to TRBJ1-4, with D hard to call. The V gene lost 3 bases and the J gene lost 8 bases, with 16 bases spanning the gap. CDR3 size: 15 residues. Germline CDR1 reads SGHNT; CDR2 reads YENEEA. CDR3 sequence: CASSFTSGGGEKLFF. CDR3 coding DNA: TGTGCCAGCAGCTTTACTTCGGGTGGCGGAGAAAAACTGTTTTTT.

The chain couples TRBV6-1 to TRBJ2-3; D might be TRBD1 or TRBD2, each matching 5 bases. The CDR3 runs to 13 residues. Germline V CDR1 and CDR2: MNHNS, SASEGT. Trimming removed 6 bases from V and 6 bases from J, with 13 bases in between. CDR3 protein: CASSPGTTDTQYF. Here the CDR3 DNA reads TGTGCCAGCAGCCCCGGGACGACTGATACGCAGTATTTT.

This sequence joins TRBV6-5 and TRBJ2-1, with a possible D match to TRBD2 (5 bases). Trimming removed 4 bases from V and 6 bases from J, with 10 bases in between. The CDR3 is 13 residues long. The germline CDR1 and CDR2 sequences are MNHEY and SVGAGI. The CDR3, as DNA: TGTGCCAGCAGTTTAGGAGGAACCAATGAGCAGTTCTTC. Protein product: CASSLGGTNEQFF.

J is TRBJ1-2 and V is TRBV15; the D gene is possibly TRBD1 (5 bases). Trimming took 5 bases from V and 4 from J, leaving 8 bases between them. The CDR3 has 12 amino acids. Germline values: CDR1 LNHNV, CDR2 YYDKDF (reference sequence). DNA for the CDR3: TGTGCCACCAGCGGGGCCGGCTATGGCTACACCTTC. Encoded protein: CATSGAGYGYTF.

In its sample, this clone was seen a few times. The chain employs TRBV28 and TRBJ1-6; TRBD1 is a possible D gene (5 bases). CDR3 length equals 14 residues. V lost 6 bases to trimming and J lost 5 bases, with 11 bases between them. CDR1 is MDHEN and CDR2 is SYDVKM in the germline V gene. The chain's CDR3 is CASRRGQDNSPLHF. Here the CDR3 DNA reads TGTGCCAGCAGAAGGGGTCAAGATAATTCACCCCTCCACTTT.

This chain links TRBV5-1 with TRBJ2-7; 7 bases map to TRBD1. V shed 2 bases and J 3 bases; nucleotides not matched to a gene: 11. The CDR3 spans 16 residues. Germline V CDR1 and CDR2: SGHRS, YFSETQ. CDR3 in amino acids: CASSFTLDRRYYEQYF. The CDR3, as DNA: TGCGCCAGCAGCTTTACCCTGGACAGGCGATACTACGAGCAGTACTTC.

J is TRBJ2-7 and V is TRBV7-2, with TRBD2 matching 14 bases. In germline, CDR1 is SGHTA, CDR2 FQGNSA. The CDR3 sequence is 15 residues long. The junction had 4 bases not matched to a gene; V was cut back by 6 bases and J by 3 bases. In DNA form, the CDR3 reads TGTGCCAGCAGTTTTGGACTAGCGGGAGGCTACGAGCAGTACTTC. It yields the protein CASSFGLAGGYEQYF.

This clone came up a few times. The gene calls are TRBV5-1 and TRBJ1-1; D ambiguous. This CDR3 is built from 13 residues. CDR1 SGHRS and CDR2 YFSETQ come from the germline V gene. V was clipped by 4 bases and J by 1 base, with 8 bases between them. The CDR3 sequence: CASSPTRNTEAFF. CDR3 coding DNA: TGCGCCAGCAGCCCCACGAGGAACACTGAAGCTTTCTTT.

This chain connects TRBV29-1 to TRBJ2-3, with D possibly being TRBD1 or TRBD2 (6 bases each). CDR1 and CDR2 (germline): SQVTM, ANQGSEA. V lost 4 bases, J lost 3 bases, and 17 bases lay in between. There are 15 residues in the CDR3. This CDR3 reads CSVGGRRGGTDTQYF. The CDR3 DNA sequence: TGCAGCGTTGGAGGGCGGAGAGGGGGGACAGATACGCAGTATTTT.